Below, 7 T cell receptor beta chains from the same sample are listed, as sequenced in a study of T cell responses to AZD1222 COVID-19 vaccine. The method was immunoSEQ multiplex PCR; TCRdb's version includes in-frame clones alone and lacks a portion of them. The sample gives roughly 120,000 clones, more than 80% of which show up once; 3.5% to 5.5% is in the top ten. The sample here was peripheral blood, taken 28 days after the second AZD1222 dose. These receptors originate from an adult who received the AZD1222 COVID-19 vaccine.

The gene calls are TRBV12-3 or TRBV12-4 and TRBJ2-7; D is possibly TRBD1 (6 bases). V was clipped by 5 bases and J by 3 bases, with 8 bases between them. The CDR3 runs 12 residues. The chain's CDR3 is CASSRDNYEQYF. The CDR3 DNA reads as TGTGCCAGCAGTAGGGACAACTACGAGCAGTACTTC.

The sample holds one count of this clone. The chain employs TRBV5-1 and TRBJ2-7; tentatively, D is TRBD1 (6 bases). CDR1 is SGHRS, CDR2 YFSETQ, per germline. V was shortened by 2 bases and J by 0 bases, with 9 bases between the two germline ends. This CDR3 spans 14 amino acids. The CDR3 spells CASSLQGSSYEQYF. The CDR3, as DNA: TGCGCCAGCAGCTTACAGGGTAGCTCCTACGAGCAGTACTTC.

This chain links TRBV3-1 (or the pseudogene TRBV3-2) with TRBJ1-6; the match to TRBD1 covers 7 bases. Germline assignment: CDR1 LGHDT and CDR2 YNNKEL (reference sequence). The length of the CDR3 is 15 residues. With V trimmed by 1 base and J by 5 bases, 2 bases remained unmatched. CDR3 DNA sequence: TGTGCCAGCAGCCAAGCGACAGGGAATAATTCACCCCTCCACTTT. Protein sequence: CASSQATGNNSPLHF.

J is TRBJ1-5 and V is TRBV5-6; 7 nucleotides agree with TRBD1. The J segment lost 5 bases and the V segment lost 0 bases, leaving 5 bases of the junction unmatched. CDR1 is SGHDT and CDR2 is YYEEEE in the germline V gene. CDR3 length: 15 amino acids. The CDR3 bases are TGTGCCAGCAGCTTGGAACAGGGGCGAGATCAGCCCCAGCATTTT. Translating it yields CASSLEQGRDQPQHF.

This clone was observed once. V is TRBV10-1 and J is TRBJ1-1; TRBD1 aligns across 8 bases. CDR3 size: 13 residues. Per the germline V gene, CDR1 is WNHNN and CDR2 is SYGVQD (reference sequence). V lost 6 bases to trimming and J lost 7 bases; unmatched junction nucleotides: 7. The CDR3 here is CASRAGGAGEAFF. DNA for the CDR3: TGCGCCAGCAGAGCAGGGGGCGCCGGTGAAGCTTTCTTT.

The chain couples TRBV2 to TRBJ2-1, with 12 bases aligning to TRBD2. J was trimmed by 5 bases and V by 7 bases; bases with no gene match: 6. Per germline, CDR1 SNHLY and CDR2 FYNNEI. This CDR3 has 15 amino acids. CDR3 loop: CASTSTSGGNNEQFF. The CDR3, as DNA: TGTGCCAGCACCTCGACTAGCGGGGGTAACAATGAGCAGTTCTTC.

The rearrangement joins TRBV7-8 to TRBJ2-7, with 7 bases lining up with TRBD1. This CDR3 is 15 amino acids long. Germline values: CDR1 SGHVS, CDR2 FQNEAQ. V trimming: 6 bases; J trimming: 7 bases; junction bases outside the gene matches: 15. DNA of the CDR3: TGTGCCAGCAGTTTATACAGGGGTCAGGTTGGGGAGCAGTACTTC. Translation: CASSLYRGQVGEQYF.